The TCR beta chain described here comes from a study of blood T cells in healthy people across ages. Study-level points and caveats: TCR beta diversity was tightly associated with the proportion of naive T cells. Aged donors had fewer naive CD4+ cells and lower diversity than long-lived donors. Roughly linear declines in TCR beta diversity per million T cells occurred with age.

This clonotype occurred a few times. Its antigen is undetermined. This CDR3 spans 14 amino acids. Germline loops: CDR1 SQVTM, CDR2 ANQGSEA. Trimming took off 1 base at V and 1 base at J, with 8 bases between the two ends. A J-beta primer mix and a sample-barcoded 5' primer were used in a second PCR of roughly 6 to 12 cycles. Each cDNA was tagged by a template-switch adaptor containing 12 random nucleotides. TCRdb re-called the 5' RACE reads through MiXCR, storing one row per CDR3 protein. The data show hundreds of thousands of distinct CDR3 sequences, with around 49% seen just once and about 32% held by the top ten.

The chain uses TRBV29-1 and TRBJ2-1, with TRBD2 as a possible D gene (5 bases). This receptor was identified in a woman aged 60 to 75 in good health. The sample consisted of blood. The CDR3, as DNA: TGCAGCGTTGAAGCGGGAACTTCCTACAATGAGCAGTTCTTC. Translation gives CSVEAGTSYNEQFF.